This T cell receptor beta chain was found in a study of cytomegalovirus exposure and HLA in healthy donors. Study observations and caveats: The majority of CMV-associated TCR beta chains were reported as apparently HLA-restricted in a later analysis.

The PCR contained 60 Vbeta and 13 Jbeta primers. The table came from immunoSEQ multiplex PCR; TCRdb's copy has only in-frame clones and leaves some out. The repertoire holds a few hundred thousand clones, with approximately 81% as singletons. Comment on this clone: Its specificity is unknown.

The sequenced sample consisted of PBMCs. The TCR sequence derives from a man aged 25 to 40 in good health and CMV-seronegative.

CDR3 DNA: TGTGCCAGCGGATTACAGATAAACTATGGCTACACCTTC. Protein product: CASGLQINYGYTF. This sequence joins TRBV5-4 and TRBJ1-2; no clear D gene. This CDR3 is 13 amino acids long. Germline CDR1 reads SGHNT; CDR2 reads YYREEE (reference sequence). V lost 7 bases and J 2 bases, leaving 12 bases between the germline ends.